This entry lists 6 T cell receptor beta chains sequenced from one sample in a study of T cell responses to AZD1222 COVID-19 vaccine. TCRdb's table, derived via immunoSEQ multiplex PCR, lists solely in-frame clones and lacks some. The data hold 200,000 or so clones, with 90% to 95% observed a single time. Here the sequenced sample was peripheral blood, taken on day 0 of AZD1222 vaccination. The receptors shown here come from an adult in good health.

Written as DNA, the CDR3 is TGTGCCAGCAGCCCCTGGCAAGGGATATCCAAAAACATTCAGTACTTC. This codes for CASSPWQGISKNIQYF. The chain links TRBV9 to TRBJ2-4, with D unclear. This CDR3 region has 16 residues. Between the trimmed V and J ends, which lost 4 bases and 2 bases, there was a span of 16 bases. CDR1 is SGDLS, CDR2 YYNGEE, per germline. Looking up the rest from reference TRBV9 and TRBJ2-4 gives the full variable domain: DSGVTQTPKHLITATGQRVTLRCSPRSGDLSVYWYQQSLDQGLQFLIQYYNGEERAKGNILERFSAQQFPDLHSELNLSSLELGDSALYFCASSPWQGISKNIQYFGAGTRLSVL.

This clone was seen a few times. The chain's CDR3 is CASSLFHRNTGELFF. In DNA, the CDR3 is TGTGCCAGCAGCTTATTTCACAGGAACACCGGGGAGCTGTTTTTT. The chain has TRBV11-2 and TRBJ2-2, with D uncertain. Germline assignment: CDR1 SGHAT and CDR2 FQNNGV. This CDR3 is built from 15 residues. The ends were cut back, 2 bases at V and 1 base at J, with 8 bases in the middle.

Of note for this clone: The same CDR3 also results from other DNA sequences found in this sample. This chain uses TRBV2 with TRBJ1-5, with D uncertain. This CDR3 is built from 13 residues. The V end lost 1 base, the J end lost 3 bases, and 4 bases lay between the germline ends. The germline gives CDR1 SNHLY, CDR2 FYNNEI. In nucleotides, the CDR3 is TGTGCCAGCAGTGAAGACCTCAATCAGCCCCAGCATTTT. Translation gives CASSEDLNQPQHF.

The chain is built from TRBV27 and TRBJ2-5; D is uncertain. V was pared by 3 bases and J by 2 bases, with 7 bases between. Germline assignment: CDR1 MNHEY and CDR2 SMNVEV (reference sequence). CDR3 size: 13 residues. CDR3 DNA sequence: TGTGCCAGCAGTTTGTACAGACAAGAGACCCAGTACTTC. It encodes CASSLYRQETQYF.

The genes are TRBV3-1 (or the pseudogene TRBV3-2) and TRBJ2-3, with 15 positions matching TRBD2. The CDR3 totals 17 residues. Germline V gene lookup returns CDR1 LGHDT and CDR2 YNNKEL (reference sequence). Germline trimming cut 5 bases from V and 5 bases from J; bases unmatched to any gene: 8. The CDR3 reads CASSTRTSGRAIDTQYF. CDR3 nucleotides: TGTGCCAGCAGCACTCGGACTAGCGGGAGGGCAATAGATACGCAGTATTTT.

The rearrangement joins TRBV19 to TRBJ2-7, with 9 bases that match TRBD1. V gave up 4 bases and J gave up 2 bases; unmatched junction bases: 6. CDR3 length equals 15 residues. Germline values: CDR1 LNHDA, CDR2 SQIVND (reference sequence). The CDR3 DNA follows: TGTGCCAGTAGTACGCGGACAGGGGCAGCCTACGAGCAGTACTTC. It translates to CASSTRTGAAYEQYF.